These 11 T cell receptor beta chains originate from one sample sequenced in a study of glioma-infiltrating T cells after dendritic cell vaccination (dated by TCRdb to about 2016). Library preparation was by the immunoSEQ multiplex PCR assay. In its TCRdb copy, this immuneACCESS table keeps in-frame sequences only and misses some clones. Where compared with another copy, unresolved V genes explain less than half of these, and the others have no known cause. This sample holds just over 95,000 clones; around three quarters were observed only once. The ten largest clones take up less than 7% of the sample. The input for sequencing was blood, taken before dendritic cell vaccination. These receptors were taken from a human donor with glioblastoma.

The V call is TRBV6-5, the J call TRBJ1-3; D gene uncertain. This CDR3 has 14 amino acids. With 6 bases removed from V and 0 bases from J, the gap between germline ends came to 9 bases. Germline CDR1 MNHEY, CDR2 SVGAGI. CDR3 nucleotide sequence: TGTGCCAGCAGACAGTTTAACTCTGGAAACACCATATATTTT. It specifies CASRQFNSGNTIYF.

The chain uses TRBV10-3 and TRBJ2-3; D possibly corresponds to TRBD2 (5 bases). The germline V gene has CDR1 ENHRY and CDR2 SYGVKD. The CDR3 loop spans 16 amino acids. The ends were cut back, 2 bases at V and 1 base at J, with 13 bases in the middle. The CDR3, as DNA: TGTGCCATCAGTGAGGTGAGCGGCGCGGGCACAGATACGCAGTATTTT. It encodes CAISEVSGAGTDTQYF.

As DNA, the CDR3 is TGTGCCGCTTCTGGGGCAGGGCACTATGGCTACACCTTC. It encodes CAASGAGHYGYTF. V is TRBV28 and J is TRBJ1-2; maybe TRBD1 (5 bases). Germline-derived CDR1 and CDR2 are MDHEN and SYDVKM. The CDR3 is 13 residues long. V lost 11 bases and J lost 3, with 16 bases in between.

CDR3 region: CASSLWNGGTQYF. CDR3 bases: TGTGCCAGCAGCTTATGGAACGGGGGGACCCAGTACTTC. This chain links TRBV5-4 with TRBJ2-5, with D tentatively TRBD2 (6 bases). The CDR3 is 13 residues long. Trimming took off 2 bases at V and 7 bases at J, with 12 bases between the two ends. Germline lookup yields CDR1 SGHNT and CDR2 YYREEE (reference sequence).

The chain is built from TRBV6-1 and TRBJ2-5; TRBD2 agrees at 8 bases. The DNA end favors TRBJ2-7, so the J call may be wrong. The CDR3 covers 15 residues. Germline V gives CDR1 MNHNS, CDR2 SASEGT. CDR3 coding DNA: TGTGCCAGCAGTGATCGCGGGGGGCCCTCCTACGAGCAGTACTTC. As protein: CASSDRGGPSYEQYF.

V and J are TRBV7-9 and TRBJ2-7; D call uncertain. Germline V gene data show CDR1 as SEHNR and CDR2 as FQNEAQ (reference sequence). The CDR3 is made up of 12 amino acids. V lost 3 bases and J 4 bases, leaving 7 bases between the germline ends. The CDR3 DNA reads as TGTGCCAGCAGCTTGCACGGGTACGAGCAGTACTTC. Its protein product is CASSLHGYEQYF.

The chain has TRBV6-5 and TRBJ1-2, with a possible D match to TRBD1 (6 bases). This CDR3 comprises 13 residues. Germline lookup yields CDR1 MNHEY and CDR2 SVGAGI. The V end was cut by 5 bases, the J end by 3 bases, with 10 bases between. The CDR3 nucleotides are TGTGCCAGCAGTGGAACAGGGTACTATGGCTACACCTTC. It encodes CASSGTGYYGYTF.

The V call is TRBV5-6, the J call TRBJ2-4; TRBD1 agrees at 7 bases. Germline CDR1 reads SGHDT; CDR2 reads YYEEEE. V gave up 3 bases and J gave up 0 bases; unmatched junction bases: 9. This CDR3 spans 17 amino acids. The chain's CDR3 is CASSSRTGRLAKNIQYF. In nucleotides, the CDR3 is TGTGCCAGCAGCTCGCGGACAGGCCGCCTAGCCAAAAACATTCAGTACTTC.

CDR3 coding DNA: TGTGCCAGCAGCTCCCGTGGGCGGGGAGGTCGGGAGACCCAGTACTTC. It is translated as CASSSRGRGGRETQYF. This sequence joins TRBV7-2 and TRBJ2-5; D is perhaps TRBD2 (6 bases). The CDR3 contains 16 residues. The V gene lost 4 bases and the J gene lost 5 bases, with 20 bases spanning the gap. In germline, CDR1 is SGHTA, CDR2 FQGNSA.

This sequence joins TRBV11-2 and TRBJ2-7; 11 bases fit TRBD1. The germline CDR1 and CDR2 sequences are SGHAT and FQNNGV. The CDR3 runs 15 residues. Trimming took 6 bases from V and 6 from J; bases not matched to a gene: 10. The CDR3 DNA is TGTGCCAGCAGTTCCGGGACAGGGGGTTTTGGCGAGCAGTACTTC. This codes for CASSSGTGGFGEQYF. The entire variable domain, with the rest obtained from reference TRBV11-2 and TRBJ2-7, is as follows: EAGVAQSPRYKIIEKRQSVAFWCNPISGHATLYWYQQILGQGPKLLIQFQNNGVVDDSQLPKDRFSAERLKGVDSTLKIQPAKLEDSAVYLCASSSGTGGFGEQYFGPGTRLTVT.

This clone was observed a handful of times. The chain uses TRBV6-1 and TRBJ2-7, with 8 bases aligning to TRBD2. This CDR3 has 15 residues. The junction had 5 bases not matched to a gene; V was cut back by 2 bases and J by 2 bases. Germline V gene lookup returns CDR1 MNHNS and CDR2 SASEGT. The CDR3 spells CASSERAGRAYEQYF. For the CDR3, the DNA is TGTGCCAGCAGTGAACGGGCCGGGAGGGCCTACGAGCAGTACTTC.